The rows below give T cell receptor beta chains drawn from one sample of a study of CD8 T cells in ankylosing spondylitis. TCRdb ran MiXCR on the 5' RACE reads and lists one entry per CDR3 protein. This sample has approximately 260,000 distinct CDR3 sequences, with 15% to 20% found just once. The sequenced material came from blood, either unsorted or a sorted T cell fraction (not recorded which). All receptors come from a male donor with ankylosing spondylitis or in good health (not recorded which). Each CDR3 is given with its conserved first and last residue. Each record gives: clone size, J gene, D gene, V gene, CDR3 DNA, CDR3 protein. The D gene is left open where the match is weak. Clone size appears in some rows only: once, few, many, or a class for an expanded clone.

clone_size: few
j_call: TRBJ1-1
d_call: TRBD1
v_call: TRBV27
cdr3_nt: TGTGCCAGCAGTTCCGAAACAGGGGTGGCTGAAGCTTTCTTT
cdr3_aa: CASSSETGVAEAFF

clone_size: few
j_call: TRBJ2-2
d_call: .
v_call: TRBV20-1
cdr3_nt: TGCAGTGCTAGAGATCTGGCCGGAATCAATACCGGGGAGCTGTTTTTT
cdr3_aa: CSARDLAGINTGELFF

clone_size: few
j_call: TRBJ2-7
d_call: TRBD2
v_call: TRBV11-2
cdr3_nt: TGTGCCAGCAGCTTAGGTTTGGGACTAGCGGGAGGGCCGGGGGAGCAGTACTTC
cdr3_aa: CASSLGLGLAGGPGEQYF

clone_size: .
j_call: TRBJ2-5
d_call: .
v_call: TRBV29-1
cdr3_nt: TGCAGCGTTGAGAACGTAGAGACCCAGTACTTC
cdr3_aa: CSVENVETQYF

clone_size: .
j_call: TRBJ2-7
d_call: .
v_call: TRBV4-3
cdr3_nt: TGCGCCAGCAGCCAAGATAACAACAGGGCCTACGAGCAGTACTTC
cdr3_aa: CASSQDNNRAYEQYF

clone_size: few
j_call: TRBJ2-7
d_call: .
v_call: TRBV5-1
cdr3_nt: TGCGCCAGCAGCTTGGTGGACAAAACCTACGAGCAGTACTTC
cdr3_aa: CASSLVDKTYEQYF

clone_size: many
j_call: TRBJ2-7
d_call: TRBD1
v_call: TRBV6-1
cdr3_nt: TGTGCCAGCAGCTCAGGGGGCCTCGACGAGCAGTACTTC
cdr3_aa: CASSSGGLDEQYF

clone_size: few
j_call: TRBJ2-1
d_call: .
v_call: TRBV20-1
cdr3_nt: TGCAGTGCGAGTTGGTCCTACAATGAGCAGTTCTTC
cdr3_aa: CSASWSYNEQFF

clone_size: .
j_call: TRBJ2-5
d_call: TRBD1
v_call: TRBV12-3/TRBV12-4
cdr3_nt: TGTGCCAGCAGCCCTACAGGGGCTGGGGAGACCCAGTACTTC
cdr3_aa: CASSPTGAGETQYF

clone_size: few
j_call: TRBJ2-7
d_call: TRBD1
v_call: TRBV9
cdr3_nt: TGTGCCAGCAGCCCCCAGGGGACAGGGGGCCACGAGCAGTACTTC
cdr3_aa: CASSPQGTGGHEQYF

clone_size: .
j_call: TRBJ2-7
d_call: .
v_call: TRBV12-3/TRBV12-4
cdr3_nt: TGTGCCAGCACCCTAGACCCGGCTGGCGAGCAGTACTTC
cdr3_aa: CASTLDPAGEQYF

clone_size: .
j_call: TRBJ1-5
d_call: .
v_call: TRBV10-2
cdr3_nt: TGCGCCAGCAGTGAGCGGTGGAGCAATCAGCCCCAGCATTTT
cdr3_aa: CASSERWSNQPQHF

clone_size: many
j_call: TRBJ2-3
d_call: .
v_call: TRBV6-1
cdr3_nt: TGTGCCAGCACACGCCTAACAGATACGCAGTATTTT
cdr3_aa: CASTRLTDTQYF

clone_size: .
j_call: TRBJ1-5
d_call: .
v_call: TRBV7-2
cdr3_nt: TGTGCCAGCAGCTTAGGACCGATAGGCAATCAGCCCCAGCATTTT
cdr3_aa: CASSLGPIGNQPQHF

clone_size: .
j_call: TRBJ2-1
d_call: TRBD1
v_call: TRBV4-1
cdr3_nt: TGCGCCAGCAGCGTGGGACAGTCCTACAATGAGCAGTTCTTC
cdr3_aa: CASSVGQSYNEQFF

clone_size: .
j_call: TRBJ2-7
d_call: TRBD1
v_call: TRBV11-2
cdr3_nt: TGTGCCAGCAGCTTGGGACAGGAGAGCTCCTACGAGCAGTACTTC
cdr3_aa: CASSLGQESSYEQYF

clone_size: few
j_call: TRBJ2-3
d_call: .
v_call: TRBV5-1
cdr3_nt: TGCGCCAGTTCCAACTACACTAGCACAGATACGCAGTATTTT
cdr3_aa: CASSNYTSTDTQYF

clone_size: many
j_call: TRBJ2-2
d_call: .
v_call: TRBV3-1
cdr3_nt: TGTGCCAGCAGCCAAGAACCAGGCACCGGGGAGCTGTTTTTT
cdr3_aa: CASSQEPGTGELFF

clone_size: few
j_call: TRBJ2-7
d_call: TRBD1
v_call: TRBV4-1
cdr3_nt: TGCGCCAGCAGCCAAGGGCAGGGGGCCCACTACGAGCAGTACTTC
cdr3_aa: CASSQGQGAHYEQYF

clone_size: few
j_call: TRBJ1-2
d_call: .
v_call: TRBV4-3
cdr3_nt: TGCGCCAGCAGCCAAGATATCGCAGGGCGACTTGGCTACACCTTC
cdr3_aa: CASSQDIAGRLGYTF

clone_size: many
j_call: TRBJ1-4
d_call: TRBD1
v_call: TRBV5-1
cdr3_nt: TGCGCCAGCAGCTTGTGGCCCGGGGACAGGGATGAAAAACTGTTTTTT
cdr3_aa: CASSLWPGDRDEKLFF

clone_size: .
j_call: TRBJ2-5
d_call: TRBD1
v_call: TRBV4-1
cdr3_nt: TGCGCCAGCAGCCAAGATCGGTACAGGGGGCAAGAGACCCAGTACTTC
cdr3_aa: CASSQDRYRGQETQYF

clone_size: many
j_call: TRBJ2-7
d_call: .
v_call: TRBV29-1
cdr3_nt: TGCAGCGTTGAGGACAGCGATGCCTACGAGCAGTACTTC
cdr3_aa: CSVEDSDAYEQYF

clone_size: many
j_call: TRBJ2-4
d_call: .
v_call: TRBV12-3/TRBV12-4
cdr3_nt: TGTGCCAGCAGCCAAAGACTAGCCAAAAACATTCAGTACTTC
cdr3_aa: CASSQRLAKNIQYF

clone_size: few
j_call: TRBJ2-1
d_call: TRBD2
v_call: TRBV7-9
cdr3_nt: TGTGCCAGCAGCTTAGGAGGGACTAGCGCTAATGAGCAGTTCTTC
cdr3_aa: CASSLGGTSANEQFF

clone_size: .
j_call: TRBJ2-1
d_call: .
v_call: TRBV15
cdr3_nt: TGTGCCACCAGCGTATCGTACTCAGTAAAGGGCTACAATGAGCAGTTCTTC
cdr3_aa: CATSVSYSVKGYNEQFF

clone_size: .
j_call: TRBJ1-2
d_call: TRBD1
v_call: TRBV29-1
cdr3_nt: TGCAGCGTTCTGGACAGGGGGCAGCATGGCTACACCTTC
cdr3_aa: CSVLDRGQHGYTF

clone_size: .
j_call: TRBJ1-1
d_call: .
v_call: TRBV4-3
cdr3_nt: TGCGCCAGCAGCCCGCGGGGGATCGGGAACACTGAAGCTTTCTTT
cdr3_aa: CASSPRGIGNTEAFF

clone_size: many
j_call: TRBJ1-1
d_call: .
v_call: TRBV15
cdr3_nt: TGTGCCACCAAGGAGGTGATGAACACTGAAGCTTTCTTT
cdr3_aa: CATKEVMNTEAFF

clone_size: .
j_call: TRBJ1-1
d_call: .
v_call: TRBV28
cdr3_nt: TGTACCAGCAGTTTATCCCTTACCACAGGGAACACTGAAGCTTTCTTT
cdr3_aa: CTSSLSLTTGNTEAFF

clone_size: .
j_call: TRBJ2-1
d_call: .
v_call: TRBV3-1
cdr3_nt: TGTGCCAGCAGCCAAGTAACCGGCGTGGACTCCTACAATGAGCAGTTCTTC
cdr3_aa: CASSQVTGVDSYNEQFF

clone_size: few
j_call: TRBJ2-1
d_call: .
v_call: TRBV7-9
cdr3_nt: TGTGCCAGCAGCTTAGAGGGCAGGGGTAGCTACAATGAGCAGTTCTTC
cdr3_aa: CASSLEGRGSYNEQFF

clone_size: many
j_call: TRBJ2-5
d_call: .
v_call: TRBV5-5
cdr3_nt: TGTGCCAGCAGTCACGACGTAGGCTCCCTTCAAGAGACCCAGTACTTC
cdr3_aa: CASSHDVGSLQETQYF

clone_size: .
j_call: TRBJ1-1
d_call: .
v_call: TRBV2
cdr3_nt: TGTGCCAGCAGTGATTGGGCTTTGAACACTGAAGCTTTCTTT
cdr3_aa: CASSDWALNTEAFF

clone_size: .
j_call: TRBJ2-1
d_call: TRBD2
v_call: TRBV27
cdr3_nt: TGTGCCAGCACGCTCCCGGGGGGAGGCAATGAGCAGTTCTTC
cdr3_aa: CASTLPGGGNEQFF

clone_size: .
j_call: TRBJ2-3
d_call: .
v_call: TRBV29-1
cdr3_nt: TGCAGCGTTGAATTTGGGGAGAGCACAGATACGCAGTATTTT
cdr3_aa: CSVEFGESTDTQYF

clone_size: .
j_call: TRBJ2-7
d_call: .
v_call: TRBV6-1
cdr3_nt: TGTGCCAGCCACAATTATCCCGGGACACCCGGCTACGAGCAGTACTTC
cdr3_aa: CASHNYPGTPGYEQYF

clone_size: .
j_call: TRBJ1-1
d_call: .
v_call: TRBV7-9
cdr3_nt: TGTGCCAGCAGAGGGGAGGCAGGCGGCACTGAAGCTTTCTTT
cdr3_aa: CASRGEAGGTEAFF

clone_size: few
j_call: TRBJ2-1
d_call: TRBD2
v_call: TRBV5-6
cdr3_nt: TGTGCCAGCAGGGCGGGAGGCCCCAGGGAGCAGTTCTTC
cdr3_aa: CASRAGGPREQFF

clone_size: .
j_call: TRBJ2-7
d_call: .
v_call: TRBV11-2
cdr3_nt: TGTGCCAGCAGCTTAGGTTCAGACGAGCAGTACTTC
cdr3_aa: CASSLGSDEQYF

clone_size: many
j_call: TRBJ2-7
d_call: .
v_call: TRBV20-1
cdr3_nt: TGCAGTGCTAGACAGGGATACGAGCAGTACTTC
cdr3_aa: CSARQGYEQYF

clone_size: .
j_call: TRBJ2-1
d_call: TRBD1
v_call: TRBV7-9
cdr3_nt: TGTGCCAGCAGCTGGGGACAGGGTGCGGCCGATGAGCAGTTCTTC
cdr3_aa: CASSWGQGAADEQFF

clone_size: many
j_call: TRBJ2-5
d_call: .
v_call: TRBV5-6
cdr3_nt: TGTGCCAGCAGCCAAAAAGAGACCCAGTACTTC
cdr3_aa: CASSQKETQYF

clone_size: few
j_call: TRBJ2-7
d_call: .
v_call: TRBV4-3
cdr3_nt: TGCGCCAGCAGCCAAGATGAGGGACACGAGCAGTACTTC
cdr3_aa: CASSQDEGHEQYF

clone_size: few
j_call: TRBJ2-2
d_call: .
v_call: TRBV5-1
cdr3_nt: TGCGCCAGCAGCCGGACGGGCGCCCCCAGGACCGGGGAGCTGTTTTTT
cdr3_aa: CASSRTGAPRTGELFF

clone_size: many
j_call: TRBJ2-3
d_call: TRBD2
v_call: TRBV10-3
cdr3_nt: TGTGCCATCCAAGAAGGACTAGCCCCAGATACGCAGTATTTT
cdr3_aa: CAIQEGLAPDTQYF

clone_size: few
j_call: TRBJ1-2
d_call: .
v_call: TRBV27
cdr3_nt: TGTGCCAGCAGTTCGGCCCCGGGTACCAGTGGCTACACCTTC
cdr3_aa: CASSSAPGTSGYTF

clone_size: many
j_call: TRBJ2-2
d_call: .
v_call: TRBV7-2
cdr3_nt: TGTGCCAGCAGAAGCGGGTACACCGGGGAGCTGTTTTTT
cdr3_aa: CASRSGYTGELFF

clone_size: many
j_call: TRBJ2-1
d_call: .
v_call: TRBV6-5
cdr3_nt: TGTGCCAGCAGTTACGTTGGGAGCTCCTACAATGAGCAGTTCTTC
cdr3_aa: CASSYVGSSYNEQFF

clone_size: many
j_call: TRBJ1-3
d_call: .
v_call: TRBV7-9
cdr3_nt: TGTGCCAGCAGCCCGGGGTTAGACTGGAGCCCTGGAAACACCATATATTTT
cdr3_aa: CASSPGLDWSPGNTIYF

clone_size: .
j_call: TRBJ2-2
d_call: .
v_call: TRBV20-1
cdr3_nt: TGCAGTGCCGAGGGGGGGGGCGACACCGGGGAGCTGTTTTTT
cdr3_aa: CSAEGGGDTGELFF

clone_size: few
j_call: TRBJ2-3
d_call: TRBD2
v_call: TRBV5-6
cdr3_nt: TGTGCCAGCAGCTTAGCGGGAAAGGTGCCAGATACGCAGTATTTT
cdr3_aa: CASSLAGKVPDTQYF

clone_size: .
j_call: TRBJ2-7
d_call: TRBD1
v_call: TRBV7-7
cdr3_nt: TGTGCTAGCAGCCCCCTCCGGGACAGGGGCAACGAGCAGTACTTC
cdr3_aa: CASSPLRDRGNEQYF

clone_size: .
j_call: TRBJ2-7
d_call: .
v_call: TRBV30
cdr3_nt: TGTGCCTGGAGTGAAAACAGGGAGAGCTCCTACGAGCAGTACTTC
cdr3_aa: CAWSENRESSYEQYF

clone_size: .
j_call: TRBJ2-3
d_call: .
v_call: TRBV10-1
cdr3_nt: TGCGCCAGCAGTACTAGTCAAGATACGCAGTATTTT
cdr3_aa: CASSTSQDTQYF

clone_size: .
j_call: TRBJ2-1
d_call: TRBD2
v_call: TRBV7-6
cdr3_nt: TGTGCCAGCAGCTTAAAGCCTAGCGGGAAGGGCTCCTACAATGAGCAGTTCTTC
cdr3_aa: CASSLKPSGKGSYNEQFF

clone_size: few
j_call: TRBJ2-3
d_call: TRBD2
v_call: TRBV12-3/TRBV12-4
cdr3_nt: TGTGCCAGCAGCCTACTCGCTAGCGGCCCACAGGATACGCAGTATTTT
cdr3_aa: CASSLLASGPQDTQYF

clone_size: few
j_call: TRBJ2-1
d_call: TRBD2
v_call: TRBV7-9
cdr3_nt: TGTGCCAGCAGCCAAGGACTAGCGGGAGCTTTCGATGAGCAGTTCTTC
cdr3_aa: CASSQGLAGAFDEQFF

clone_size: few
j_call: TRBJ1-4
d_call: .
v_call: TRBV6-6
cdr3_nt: TGTGCCAGCAGTCACCGGGACGAGGAAAAACTGTTTTTT
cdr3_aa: CASSHRDEEKLFF

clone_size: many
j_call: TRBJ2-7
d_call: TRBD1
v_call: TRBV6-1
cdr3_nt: TGTGCCAGCAGGACCGGACAGGCCTCCTACGAGCAGTACTTC
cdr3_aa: CASRTGQASYEQYF